This TCR beta chain was sequenced during a study of T cell responses to AZD1222 COVID-19 vaccine. Study-wide points: At baseline, just five to seven AZD1222 recipients tested seropositive.

Using immunoSEQ multiplex PCR, the repertoire was profiled, and TCRdb retains in-frame clones only, with some absent. The table includes approximately 100,000 clones, approximately 87% detected once. This clone was counted a few times. No antigen is known for it. This TCR came from an adult in good health. Source: peripheral blood, taken on day 0 of AZD1222 vaccination.

Here the CDR3 reads CASSQERDQPQHF. CDR3 DNA: TGTGCCAGCAGCCAAGAACGGGATCAGCCCCAGCATTTT. V gene TRBV14 combines with J gene TRBJ1-5; no definite D call. CDR3 size: 13 residues. Germline-derived CDR1 and CDR2 are SGHDN and FVKESK. V was shortened by 0 bases and J by 5 bases, with 5 bases between the two germline ends.